This T cell receptor beta chain was sequenced in a study of blood T cell repertoires in COVID-19. Germline V gene sequence: CDR1 LNHDA, CDR2 SQIVND (reference sequence). There are 17 residues in the CDR3. J was trimmed by 6 bases and V by 4 bases; bases with no gene match: 14. As handled by the study authors: Amplifying reference gene primers gave estimates of nucleated cell counts. Clones were read by immunoSEQ multiplex PCR, and TCRdb kept only the in-frame ones, dropping some. V and J calls plus clone size are reproduced from that table; the DNA served to infer D and trimming. Of fewer than 70,000 clones in the sample, over 75% were seen once.

V and J are TRBV19 and TRBJ1-5; 8 bases align to TRBD1. Sequences were obtained from peripheral blood. This clonotype was obtained from a man aged 50 to 59 with acute or convalescent COVID-19. The CDR3 here is CASSTFPRRTGSQPQHF. The CDR3 nucleotides are TGTGCCAGTAGTACCTTCCCCCGAAGGACAGGGAGTCAGCCCCAGCATTTT.